One sample yielded the 20 T cell receptor beta chains listed below, sequenced in a study of T cells in Graves' hyperthyroidism and ophthalmopathy. The TCR beta CDR3 regions underwent amplification using RNA transcripts as the source. HTBI primers drove first-round RT-PCR of the TCR CDR3. From the multiplex PCR reads, TCRdb called clonotypes with MiXCR, one entry per CDR3 protein. The sample shows 400,000 to 500,000 distinct CDR3 sequences, approximately 15% of them seen only once. The sequencing sample was made of blood. The receptors come from a woman between 18 and 29 years old with Graves' hyperthyroidism.

CDR3 bases: TGTGCCTGGACCCCCACAGGGTACTTTGGCTACACCTTC. It is translated as CAWTPTGYFGYTF. This sequence joins TRBV30 and TRBJ1-2; weak D call: TRBD1 (6 bases). Deletions cut 4 bases from V and 7 bases from J, with 16 bases between. This CDR3 comprises 13 residues. CDR1 is GTSNPN and CDR2 is SVGIG in the germline V gene (reference sequence). The whole variable domain, filled in from reference TRBV30 and TRBJ1-2, reads SQTIHQWPATLVQPVGSPLSLECTVEGTSNPNLYWYRQAAGRGLQLLFYSVGIGQISSEVPQNLSASRPQDRQFILSSKKLLLSDSGFYLCAWTPTGYFGYTFGSGTRLTVV.

This clonotype was seen ten or more times. The rearrangement joins TRBV6-2 or TRBV6-3 to TRBJ2-2; unclear D gene. CDR1 is MNHEY, CDR2 SVGEGT, per germline. V lost 2 bases and J 7 bases, leaving 8 bases between the germline ends. This CDR3 is 13 amino acids long. CDR3 in DNA: TGTGCCAGCAGTTACGTTTCTAGCGGGGAGCTGTTTTTT. Protein: CASSYVSSGELFF.

This clonotype was detected ten times or more. The chain uses TRBV6-1 and TRBJ1-1; 7 bases match TRBD1. Trimming took 5 bases from V and 2 from J; bases not matched to a gene: 8. The length of the CDR3 is 15 residues. Germline lookup yields CDR1 MNHNS and CDR2 SASEGT. The CDR3 bases are TGTGCCAGCAGTCACTGGACAGGAGGCAACACTGAAGCTTTCTTT. Translated, it gives CASSHWTGGNTEAFF.

Many counts were recorded for this clonotype. The rearrangement uses TRBV30 and TRBJ1-2; the D is unclear. Trimming stripped 2 bases from V and 6 bases from J, with 13 bases between. The CDR3 is made up of 13 amino acids. The germline gives CDR1 GTSNPN, CDR2 SVGIG (reference sequence). The CDR3 DNA follows: TGTGCCTGGAGTTTCGCGGGCCACGATGGCTACACCTTC. Translating it yields CAWSFAGHDGYTF.

This clonotype was observed a handful of times. V usage is TRBV27 and J usage is TRBJ2-5; D tentatively reads TRBD1 or TRBD2 (7 bases each). The ends were cut back, 6 bases at V and 5 bases at J, with 16 bases in the middle. Germline CDR1 and CDR2: MNHEY and SMNVEV (reference sequence). This CDR3 spans 14 amino acids. The CDR3 region is CASRPGGAPETQYF. For the CDR3, the DNA is TGTGCCAGCAGACCAGGGGGGGCGCCGGAGACCCAGTACTTC.

In this sample, this clonotype turned up many times. J is TRBJ2-3 and V is TRBV30, with D unclear. The length of the CDR3 is 11 residues. CDR1 is GTSNPN and CDR2 is SVGIG in the germline V gene (reference sequence). V was clipped by 1 base and J by 6 bases, with 5 bases between them. The DNA for the CDR3 is TGTGCCTGGAGTGAGGCGGATACGCAGTATTTT. Translated: CAWSEADTQYF.

This chain links TRBV20-1 with TRBJ1-6, with 11 bases aligning to TRBD1. In germline, CDR1 is DFQATT, CDR2 SNEGSKA (reference sequence). This CDR3 region has 14 residues. Trimming cost V 5 bases and J 10 bases; bases outside gene matches: 7. In DNA form, the CDR3 reads TGCAGTGCTGGGGACAGGGGGGAAATCTCACCCCTCCACTTT. As protein: CSAGDRGEISPLHF.

This clonotype was seen ten or more times. The chain recombines TRBV27 with TRBJ2-2, with D perhaps TRBD1 or TRBD2 (6 bases each). CDR3 size: 16 residues. Germline CDR1 MNHEY, CDR2 SMNVEV (reference sequence). The V end was cut by 2 bases, the J end by 4 bases, with 14 bases between. CDR3 sequence: CASSLRGVRITGELFF. DNA of the CDR3: TGTGCCAGCAGTTTAAGGGGGGTCCGTATCACCGGGGAGCTGTTTTTT.

The rearrangement uses TRBV6-5 and TRBJ1-2, with D perhaps TRBD1 (6 bases). The CDR3 sequence is 15 residues long. Between the trimmed V and J ends, which lost 0 bases and 7 bases, there was a span of 15 bases. Germline lookup yields CDR1 MNHEY and CDR2 SVGAGI. The CDR3 DNA reads TGTGCCAGCAGTTACTCGAGAGGGGGGATTATTGGCTACACCTTC. Translation: CASSYSRGGIIGYTF.

This clonotype was observed many times. The genes are TRBV30 and TRBJ2-3; 10 bases line up with TRBD2. Trimming removed 5 bases from V and 3 bases from J; junction bases left unmatched: 5. CDR3 length equals 14 residues. Germline-derived CDR1 and CDR2 are GTSNPN and SVGIG (reference sequence). The CDR3 loop reads CAWEGLARTDTQYF. CDR3 nucleotide sequence: TGTGCCTGGGAGGGACTAGCGAGGACAGATACGCAGTATTTT.

This clonotype was picked up a small number of times. The chain links TRBV30 to TRBJ1-2; no firm D call. The CDR3 spans 13 residues. The ends were cut back, 1 base at V and 4 bases at J, with 10 bases in the middle. The germline CDR1 and CDR2 sequences are GTSNPN and SVGIG (reference sequence). The CDR3 is CAWSAGLSYGYTF. The CDR3 DNA follows: TGTGCCTGGAGTGCCGGACTAAGCTATGGCTACACCTTC.

This clonotype was counted many times. V gene TRBV2 combines with J gene TRBJ1-1; a weak D match, TRBD1 (5 bases). CDR3 size: 16 residues. Trimming left V 2 bases short and J 0 bases short, with 13 bases between. The germline CDR1 and CDR2 sequences are SNHLY and FYNNEI. This CDR3 reads CASSERTSHVNTEAFF. DNA for the CDR3: TGTGCCAGCAGTGAACGGACAAGCCACGTGAACACTGAAGCTTTCTTT.

This clonotype came up a few times. J is TRBJ2-2 and V is TRBV7-6; possibly TRBD2 for D (5 bases). Trimming left V 6 bases short and J 5 bases short, with 16 bases between. The CDR3 sequence is 15 residues long. Germline V CDR1 and CDR2: SGHVS, FNYEAQ. CDR3 nucleotides: TGTGCCAGCAGAGACGCGGGCGCGACTACCGGGGAGCTGTTTTTT. Its protein is CASRDAGATTGELFF.

This clonotype was detected ten times or more. The chain employs TRBV4-2 and TRBJ2-5, with D possibly being TRBD2 (5 bases). Germline CDR1 and CDR2: LGHNA and YNFKEQ. This CDR3 comprises 13 residues. The germline V and J ends were trimmed by 0 bases and 5 bases, with 7 bases remaining between them. CDR3: CASSQEPGETQYF. The CDR3, as DNA: TGTGCCAGCAGCCAAGAGCCGGGGGAGACCCAGTACTTC.

This clonotype was observed many times. This chain connects TRBV6-1 to TRBJ1-5, with a weak D call TRBD1 (5 bases). Germline loops: CDR1 MNHNS, CDR2 SASEGT. The length of the CDR3 is 16 residues. V was pared by 6 bases and J by 4 bases, with 19 bases between. CDR3 in DNA: TGTGCCAGCAGGGGCGACCTGGGGGTCCCAAATCAGCCCCAGCATTTT. Protein product: CASRGDLGVPNQPQHF.

This clonotype was seen only a few times. The chain couples TRBV6-1 to TRBJ2-3; possible D gene TRBD2, 5 bases. The V end lost 4 bases, the J end lost 1 base, and 9 bases lay between the germline ends. The CDR3 has 14 amino acids. Germline V gene data show CDR1 as MNHNS and CDR2 as SASEGT. CDR3 region: CASSALGGTDTQYF. The CDR3 region has the DNA TGTGCCAGCAGTGCCCTCGGGGGCACAGATACGCAGTATTTT.

This clonotype was detected a few times. The chain is built from TRBV20-1 and TRBJ2-1; D is unresolved. The CDR3 spans 14 residues. The germline V and J ends were trimmed by 3 bases and 3 bases, with 12 bases remaining between them. The germline CDR1 and CDR2 sequences are DFQATT and SNEGSKA (reference sequence). In nucleotides, the CDR3 is TGCAGTGCTAGTGCCCATGACTTCTACAATGAGCAGTTCTTC. Amino acid sequence: CSASAHDFYNEQFF.

This clonotype was seen repeatedly, ten times or more. V gene TRBV19 combines with J gene TRBJ1-2; D is undetermined. Germline V gene data show CDR1 as LNHDA and CDR2 as SQIVND (reference sequence). V was cut by 8 bases and J by 0 bases, with 13 bases left in between. This CDR3 has 14 amino acids. The CDR3 sequence is CASATSRTNYGYTF. As DNA, the CDR3 is TGTGCCAGTGCGACATCCCGAACTAACTATGGCTACACCTTC.

In its sample, this clonotype was seen a few times. The CDR3 DNA reads as TGTGCCAGCAGTTTTTGGGGGACAGGGGACTTCACAGATACGCAGTATTTT. Protein sequence: CASSFWGTGDFTDTQYF. The chain is built from TRBV12-3 or TRBV12-4 and TRBJ2-3; 10 bases line up with TRBD1. The CDR3 loop spans 17 amino acids. V gave up 3 bases and J gave up 2 bases; unmatched junction bases: 8.

Details on this clonotype: With a much larger clone just one base away, this may be a read error. This sequence joins TRBV30 and TRBJ1-2; 7 bases map to TRBD1. V dropped 6 bases and J dropped 4; count of bases not matched to a gene: 14. The CDR3 is 15 amino acids. CDR1 and CDR2 from the germline V gene are GTSNPN and SVGIG (reference sequence). CDR3: CACPFAGGASYGYTF. In DNA form, the CDR3 reads TGTGCCTGTCCCTTTGCAGGGGGAGCTAGCTATGGCTACACCTTC. Complete variable domain (other parts from reference TRBV30 and TRBJ1-2): SQTIHQWPATLVQPVGSPLSLECTVEGTSNPNLYWYRQAAGRGLQLLFYSVGIGQISSEVPQNLSASRPQDRQFILSSKKLLLSDSGFYLCACPFAGGASYGYTFGSGTRLTVV.